Each of the 2 T cell receptor beta chains below was sequenced from the same sample in a study of cytomegalovirus exposure and HLA in healthy donors. Researchers ran the PCR with 60 Vbeta and 13 Jbeta primers. Sequencing used immunoSEQ multiplex PCR; TCRdb keeps in-frame clones, though not all of them. The table includes approximately 170,000 clones, 85% detected once. Sequencing was done on a sample of PBMCs. The receptors were gathered from a boy aged 2-9 years in good health and CMV-seronegative.

V is TRBV20-1 and J is TRBJ2-3; D remains unclear. Trimming cost V 3 bases and J 4 bases, with 5 bases left between them. Germline V gives CDR1 DFQATT, CDR2 SNEGSKA (reference sequence). There are 11 residues in the CDR3. For the CDR3, the DNA is TGCAGTGCTAGCCAGGCAGATACGCAGTATTTT. This translates into CSASQADTQYF.

V usage is TRBV5-1 and J usage is TRBJ2-1, with a possible D match to TRBD1 (6 bases). Looked up from germline, CDR1 is SGHRS and CDR2 is YFSETQ. Trimming cost V 2 bases and J 9 bases, with 24 bases left between them. The CDR3 loop spans 17 amino acids. The CDR3 sequence is CASSLTPDPLGASEQFF. The CDR3 DNA reads as TGCGCCAGCAGCTTAACCCCGGACCCCTTGGGGGCCAGTGAGCAGTTCTTC.